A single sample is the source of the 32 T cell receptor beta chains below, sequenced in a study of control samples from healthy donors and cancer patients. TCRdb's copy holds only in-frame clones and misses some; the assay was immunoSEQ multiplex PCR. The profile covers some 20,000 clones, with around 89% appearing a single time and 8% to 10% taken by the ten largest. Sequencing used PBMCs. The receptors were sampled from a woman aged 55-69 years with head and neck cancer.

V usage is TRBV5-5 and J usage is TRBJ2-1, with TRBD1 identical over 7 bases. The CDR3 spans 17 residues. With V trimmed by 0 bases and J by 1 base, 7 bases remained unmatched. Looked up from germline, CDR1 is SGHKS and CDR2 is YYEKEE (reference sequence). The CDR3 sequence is CASSLEGGSTSYNEQFF. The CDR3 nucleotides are TGTGCCAGCAGCTTGGAAGGGGGCAGCACTTCCTACAATGAGCAGTTCTTC.

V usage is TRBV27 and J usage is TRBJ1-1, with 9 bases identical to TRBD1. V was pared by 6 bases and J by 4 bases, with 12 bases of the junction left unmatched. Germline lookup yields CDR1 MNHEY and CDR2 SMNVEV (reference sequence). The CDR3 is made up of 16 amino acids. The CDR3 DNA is TGTGCCAGCAGCCCGGGACAGGGAAAGTTCACCACTGAAGCTTTCTTT. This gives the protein CASSPGQGKFTTEAFF.

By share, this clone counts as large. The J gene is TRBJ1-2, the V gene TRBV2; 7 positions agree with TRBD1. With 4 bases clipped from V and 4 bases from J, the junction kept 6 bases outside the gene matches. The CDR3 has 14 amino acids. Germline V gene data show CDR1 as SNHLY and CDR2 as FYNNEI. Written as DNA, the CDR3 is TGTGCCAGCAGTGTACAGGGGCCCTCCTATGGCTACACCTTC. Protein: CASSVQGPSYGYTF.

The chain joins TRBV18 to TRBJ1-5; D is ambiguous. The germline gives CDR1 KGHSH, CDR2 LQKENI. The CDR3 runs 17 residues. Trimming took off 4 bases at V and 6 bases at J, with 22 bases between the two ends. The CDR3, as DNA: TGTGCCAGCTCACGAGGGCTGAGGACCCAGAGACCTCAGCCCCAGCATTTT. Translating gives CASSRGLRTQRPQPQHF. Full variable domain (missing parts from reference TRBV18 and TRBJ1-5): NAGVMQNPRHLVRRRGQEARLRCSPMKGHSHVYWYRQLPEEGLKFMVYLQKENIIDESGMPKERFSAEFPKEGPSILRIQQVVRGDSAAYFCASSRGLRTQRPQPQHFGDGTRLSIL.

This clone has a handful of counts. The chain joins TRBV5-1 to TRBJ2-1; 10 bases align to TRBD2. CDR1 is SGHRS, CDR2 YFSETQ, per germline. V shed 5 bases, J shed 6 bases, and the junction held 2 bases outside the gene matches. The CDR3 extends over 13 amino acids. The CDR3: CASSLAGGNEQFF. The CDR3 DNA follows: TGCGCCAGCAGTTTAGCGGGAGGCAATGAGCAGTTCTTC.

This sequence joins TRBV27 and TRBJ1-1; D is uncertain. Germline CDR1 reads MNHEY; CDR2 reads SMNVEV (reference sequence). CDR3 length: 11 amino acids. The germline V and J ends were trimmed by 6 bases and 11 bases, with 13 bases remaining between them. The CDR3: CASRLGTRAFF. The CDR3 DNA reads TGTGCCAGCAGGTTGGGTACAAGGGCTTTCTTT.

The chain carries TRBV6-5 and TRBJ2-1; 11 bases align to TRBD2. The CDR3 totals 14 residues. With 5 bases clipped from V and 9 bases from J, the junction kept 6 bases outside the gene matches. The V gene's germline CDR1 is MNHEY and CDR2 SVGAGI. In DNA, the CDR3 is TGTGCCAGCAGTCTTAGCGGGAGGGCCTCTGAGCAGTTCTTC. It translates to CASSLSGRASEQFF.

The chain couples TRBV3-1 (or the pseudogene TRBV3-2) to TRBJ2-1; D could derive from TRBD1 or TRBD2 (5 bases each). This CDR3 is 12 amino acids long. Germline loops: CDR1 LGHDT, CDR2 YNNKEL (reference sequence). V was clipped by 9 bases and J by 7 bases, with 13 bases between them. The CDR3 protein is CASNRDGNEQFF. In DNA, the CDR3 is TGTGCCAGTAACCGGGACGGGAATGAGCAGTTCTTC.

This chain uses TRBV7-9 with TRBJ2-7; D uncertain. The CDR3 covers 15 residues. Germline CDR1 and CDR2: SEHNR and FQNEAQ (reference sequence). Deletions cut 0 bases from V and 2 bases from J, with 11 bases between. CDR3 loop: CASSLALARTYEQYF. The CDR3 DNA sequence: TGTGCCAGCAGCTTAGCCCTTGCCAGAACCTACGAGCAGTACTTC.

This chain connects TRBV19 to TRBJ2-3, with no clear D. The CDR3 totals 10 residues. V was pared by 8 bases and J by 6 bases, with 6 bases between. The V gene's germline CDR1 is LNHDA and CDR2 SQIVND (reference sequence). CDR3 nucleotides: TGTGCCAGTGGTTTCGATACGCAGTATTTT. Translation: CASGFDTQYF.

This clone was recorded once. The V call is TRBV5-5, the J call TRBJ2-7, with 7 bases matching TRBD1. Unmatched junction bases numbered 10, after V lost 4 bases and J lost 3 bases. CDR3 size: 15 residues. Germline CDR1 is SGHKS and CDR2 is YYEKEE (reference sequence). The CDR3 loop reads CASSTGQTSGYEQYF. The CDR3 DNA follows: TGTGCCAGCAGCACGGGACAGACTTCTGGCTACGAGCAGTACTTC. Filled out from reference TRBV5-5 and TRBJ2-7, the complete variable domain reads DAGVTQSPTHLIKTRGQQVTLRCSPISGHKSVSWYQQVLGQGPQFIFQYYEKEERGRGNFPDRFSARQFPNYSSELNVNALLLGDSALYLCASSTGQTSGYEQYFGPGTRLTVT.

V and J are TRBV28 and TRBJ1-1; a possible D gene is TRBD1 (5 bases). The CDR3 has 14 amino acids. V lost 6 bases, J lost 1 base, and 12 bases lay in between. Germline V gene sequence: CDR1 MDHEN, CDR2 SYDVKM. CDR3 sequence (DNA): TGTGCCAGCAGGGCCGGGGGTAGGAACACTGAAGCTTTCTTT. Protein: CASRAGGRNTEAFF.

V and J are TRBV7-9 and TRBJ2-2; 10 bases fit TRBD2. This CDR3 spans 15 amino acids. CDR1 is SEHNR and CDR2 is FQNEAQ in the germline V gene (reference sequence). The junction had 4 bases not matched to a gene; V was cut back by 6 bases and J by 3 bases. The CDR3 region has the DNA TGTGCCAGCAGGAAGCGGGAGGGCCACACCGGGGAGCTGTTTTTT. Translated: CASRKREGHTGELFF.

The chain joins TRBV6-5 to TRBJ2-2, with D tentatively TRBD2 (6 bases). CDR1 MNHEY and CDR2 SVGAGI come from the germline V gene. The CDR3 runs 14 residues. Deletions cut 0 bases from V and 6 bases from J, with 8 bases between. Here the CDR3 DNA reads TGTGCCAGCAGTTACTCGACGGGGGCCGGGGAGCTGTTTTTT. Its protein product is CASSYSTGAGELFF.

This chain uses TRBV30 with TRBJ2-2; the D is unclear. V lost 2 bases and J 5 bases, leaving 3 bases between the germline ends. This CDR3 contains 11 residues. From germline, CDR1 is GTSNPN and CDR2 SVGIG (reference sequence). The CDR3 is CAWSTTGELFF. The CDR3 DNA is TGTGCCTGGAGTACAACCGGGGAGCTGTTTTTT.

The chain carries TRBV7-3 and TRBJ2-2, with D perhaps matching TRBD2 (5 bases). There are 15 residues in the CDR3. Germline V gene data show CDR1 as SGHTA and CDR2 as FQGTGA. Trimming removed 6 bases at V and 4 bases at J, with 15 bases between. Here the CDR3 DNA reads TGTGCCAGCAGTCCGGGCCCCGCGGGCACCGGGGAGCTGTTTTTT. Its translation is CASSPGPAGTGELFF.

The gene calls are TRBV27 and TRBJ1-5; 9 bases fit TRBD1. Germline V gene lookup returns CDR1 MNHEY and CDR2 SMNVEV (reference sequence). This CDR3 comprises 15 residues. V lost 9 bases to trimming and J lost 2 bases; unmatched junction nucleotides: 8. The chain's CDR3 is CASSTGGYGNQPQHF. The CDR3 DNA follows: TGTGCCAGTTCAACAGGGGGCTACGGCAATCAGCCCCAGCATTTT.

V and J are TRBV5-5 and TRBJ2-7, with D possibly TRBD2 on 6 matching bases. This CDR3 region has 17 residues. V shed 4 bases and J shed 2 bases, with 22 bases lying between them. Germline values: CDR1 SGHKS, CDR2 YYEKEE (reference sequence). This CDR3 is CASSPRAQDYRPYEQYF. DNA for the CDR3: TGTGCCAGCAGCCCGCGCGCCCAGGACTACCGCCCCTACGAGCAGTACTTC.

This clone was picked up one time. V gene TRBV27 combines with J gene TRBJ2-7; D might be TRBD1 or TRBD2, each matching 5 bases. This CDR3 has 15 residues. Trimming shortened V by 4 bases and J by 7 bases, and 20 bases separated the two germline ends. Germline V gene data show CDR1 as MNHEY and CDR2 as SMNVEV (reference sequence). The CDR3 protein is CASSYWPAGTSEQYF. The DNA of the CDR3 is TGTGCCAGCAGTTATTGGCCTGCTGGGACGAGTGAGCAGTACTTC.

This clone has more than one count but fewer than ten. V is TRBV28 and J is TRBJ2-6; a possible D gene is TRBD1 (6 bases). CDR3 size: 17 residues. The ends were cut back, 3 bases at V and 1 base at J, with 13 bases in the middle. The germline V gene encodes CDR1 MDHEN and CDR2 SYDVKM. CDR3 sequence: CASSFPPRGSGANVLTF. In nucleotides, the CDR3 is TGTGCCAGCAGTTTTCCCCCCAGGGGTTCTGGGGCCAACGTCCTGACTTTC. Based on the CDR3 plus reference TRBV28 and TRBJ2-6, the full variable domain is DVKVTQSSRYLVKRTGEKVFLECVQDMDHENMFWYRQDPGLGLRLIYFSYDVKMKEKGDIPEGYSVSREKKERFSLILESASTNQTSMYLCASSFPPRGSGANVLTFGAGSRLTVL.

The CDR3 DNA reads as TGTGCCAGCAGCGTCGGGACTAGCGGCAACAATGAGCAGTTCTTC. It is translated as CASSVGTSGNNEQFF. The chain employs TRBV9 and TRBJ2-1, with TRBD2 matching 11 bases. J was trimmed by 5 bases and V by 2 bases; bases with no gene match: 3. CDR3 size: 15 residues. Looked up from germline, CDR1 is SGDLS and CDR2 is YYNGEE.

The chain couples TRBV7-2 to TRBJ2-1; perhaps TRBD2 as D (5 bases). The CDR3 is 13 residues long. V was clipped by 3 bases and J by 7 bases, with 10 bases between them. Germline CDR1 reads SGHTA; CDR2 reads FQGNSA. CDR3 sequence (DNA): TGTGCCAGCAGCTTTGTCCCGGGGAATGAGCAGTTCTTC. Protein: CASSFVPGNEQFF.

CDR3 DNA sequence: TGTGCCAGCTCACCACGGTCCCGCGCTTCTGAAGCTTTCTTT. This gives the protein CASSPRSRASEAFF. The gene calls are TRBV18 and TRBJ1-1; D is uncertain. V shed 1 base and J shed 6 bases, with 12 bases lying between them. The CDR3 spans 14 residues. Looked up from germline, CDR1 is KGHSH and CDR2 is LQKENI. Variable domain in full (rest from reference TRBV18 and TRBJ1-1): NAGVMQNPRHLVRRRGQEARLRCSPMKGHSHVYWYRQLPEEGLKFMVYLQKENIIDESGMPKERFSAEFPKEGPSILRIQQVVRGDSAAYFCASSPRSRASEAFFGQGTRLTVV.

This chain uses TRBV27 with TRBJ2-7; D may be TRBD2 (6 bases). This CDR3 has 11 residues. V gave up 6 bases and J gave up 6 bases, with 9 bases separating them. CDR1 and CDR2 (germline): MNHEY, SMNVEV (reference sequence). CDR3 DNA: TGTGCCAGCAGGTCCGGGGGCGAGCAGTACTTC. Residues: CASRSGGEQYF.

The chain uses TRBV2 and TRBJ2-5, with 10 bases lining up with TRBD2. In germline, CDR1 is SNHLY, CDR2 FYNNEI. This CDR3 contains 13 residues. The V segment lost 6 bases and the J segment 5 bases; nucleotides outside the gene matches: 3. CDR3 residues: CASRGTSAETQYF. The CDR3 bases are TGTGCCAGCAGGGGGACTAGCGCGGAGACCCAGTACTTC.

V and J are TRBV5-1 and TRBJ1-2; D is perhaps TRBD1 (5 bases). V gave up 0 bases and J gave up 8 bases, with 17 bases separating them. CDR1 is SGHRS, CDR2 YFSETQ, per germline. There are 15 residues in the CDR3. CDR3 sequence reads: CASSLGGTASSGYTF. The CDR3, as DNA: TGCGCCAGCAGCTTGGGTGGGACGGCCTCGTCAGGCTACACCTTC.

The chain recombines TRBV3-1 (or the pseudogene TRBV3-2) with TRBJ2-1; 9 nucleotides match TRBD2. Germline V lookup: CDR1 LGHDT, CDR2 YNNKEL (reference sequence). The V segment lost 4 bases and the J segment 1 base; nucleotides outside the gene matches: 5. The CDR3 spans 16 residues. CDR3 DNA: TGTGCCAGCAGCCCCCGGCGGGAGGGATCCTACAATGAGCAGTTCTTC. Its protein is CASSPRREGSYNEQFF.

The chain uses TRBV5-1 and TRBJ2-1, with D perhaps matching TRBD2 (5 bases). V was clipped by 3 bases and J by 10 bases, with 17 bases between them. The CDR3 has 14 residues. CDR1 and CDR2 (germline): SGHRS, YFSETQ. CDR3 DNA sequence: TGCGCCAGCAGCTCGGGCCTTTTGAGGGCAGAGCAGTTCTTC. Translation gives CASSSGLLRAEQFF.

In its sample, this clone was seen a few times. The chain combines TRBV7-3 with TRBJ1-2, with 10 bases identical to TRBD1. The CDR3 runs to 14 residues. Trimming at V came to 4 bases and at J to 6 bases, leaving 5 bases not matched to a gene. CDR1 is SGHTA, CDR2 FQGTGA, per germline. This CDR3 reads CASSYSGTGDGYTF. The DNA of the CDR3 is TGTGCCAGCAGCTACTCCGGGACAGGGGATGGCTACACCTTC.

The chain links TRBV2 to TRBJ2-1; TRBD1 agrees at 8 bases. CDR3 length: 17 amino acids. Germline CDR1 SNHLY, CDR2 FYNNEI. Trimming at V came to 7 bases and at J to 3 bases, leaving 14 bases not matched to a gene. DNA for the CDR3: TGTGCCAGCAACACCTACCTAAGGGGACAGGTCTACAATGAGCAGTTCTTC. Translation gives CASNTYLRGQVYNEQFF. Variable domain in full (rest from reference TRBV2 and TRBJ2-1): EPEVTQTPSHQVTQMGQEVILRCVPISNHLYFYWYRQILGQKVEFLVSFYNNEISEKSEIFDDQFSVERPDGSNFTLKIRSTKLEDSAMYFCASNTYLRGQVYNEQFFGPGTRLTVL.

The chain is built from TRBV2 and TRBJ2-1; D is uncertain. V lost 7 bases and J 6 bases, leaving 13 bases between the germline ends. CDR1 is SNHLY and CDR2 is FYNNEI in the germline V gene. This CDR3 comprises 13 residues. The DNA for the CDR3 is TGTGCCAGCACTTCACCCCTCCTCAATGAGCAGTTCTTC. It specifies CASTSPLLNEQFF. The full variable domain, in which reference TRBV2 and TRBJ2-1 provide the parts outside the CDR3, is EPEVTQTPSHQVTQMGQEVILRCVPISNHLYFYWYRQILGQKVEFLVSFYNNEISEKSEIFDDQFSVERPDGSNFTLKIRSTKLEDSAMYFCASTSPLLNEQFFGPGTRLTVL.

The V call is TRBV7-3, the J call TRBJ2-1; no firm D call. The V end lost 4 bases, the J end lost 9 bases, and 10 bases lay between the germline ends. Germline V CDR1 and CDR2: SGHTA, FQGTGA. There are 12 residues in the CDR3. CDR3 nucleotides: TGTGCCAGCAGCTCCTATAGTGGTGAGCAGTTCTTC. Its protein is CASSSYSGEQFF.